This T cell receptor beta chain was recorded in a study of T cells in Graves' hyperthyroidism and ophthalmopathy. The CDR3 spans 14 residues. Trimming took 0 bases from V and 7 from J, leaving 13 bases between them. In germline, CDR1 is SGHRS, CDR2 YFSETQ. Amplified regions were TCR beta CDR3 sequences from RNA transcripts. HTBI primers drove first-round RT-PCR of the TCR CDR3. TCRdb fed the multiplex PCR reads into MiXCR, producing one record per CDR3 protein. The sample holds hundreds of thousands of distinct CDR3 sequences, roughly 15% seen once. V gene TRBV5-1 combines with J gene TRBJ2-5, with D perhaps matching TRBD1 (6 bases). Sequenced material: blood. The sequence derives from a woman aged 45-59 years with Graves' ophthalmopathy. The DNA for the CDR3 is TGCGCCAGCAGCTTGGAGGGGGTAGGTCGGACCCAGTACTTC. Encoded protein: CASSLEGVGRTQYF.